This T cell receptor (beta chain) was found in a study of blood T cell repertoires in COVID-19. Some clones are missing from TCRdb's copy, which holds only in-frame ones; the method was immunoSEQ multiplex PCR. The table shows roughly 62,000 clones, with roughly 87% occurring only once. There are 12 residues in the CDR3. V lost 6 bases, J lost 6 bases, and 9 bases lay in between. From germline, CDR1 is SGHRS and CDR2 YFSETQ. Sequences were obtained from peripheral blood. The chain is built from TRBV5-1 and TRBJ2-2, with D maybe TRBD1 (6 bases). This clonotype was obtained from a human donor with acute or convalescent COVID-19. The donor label of this sample is uncertain. CDR3 bases: TGCGCCAGCACTACAGGGCCCGGGGAGCTGTTTTTT. Encoded protein: CASTTGPGELFF.